Here is one TCR beta chain with its context. This sample was taken from a study of blood T cell repertoires in COVID-19. Study as a whole: The United States, Italy and Spain provided the acute and convalescent COVID-19 samples. PBMCs, B-cell-depleted T cells, or T cells provided the cDNA or gDNA that made up the material.

Germline V gene lookup returns CDR1 LGHNA and CDR2 YNFKEQ. J was trimmed by 2 bases and V by 1 base; bases with no gene match: 4. The length of the CDR3 is 15 residues. Seattle patients were enrolled while actively infected and followed longitudinally. Authors' analysis steps: Amplifying reference gene primers gave estimates of nucleated cell counts. Clones were sequenced by immunoSEQ multiplex PCR, and TCRdb holds only the in-frame ones, with some missing. Clone size and the V and J calls come from that table; the DNA yielded D and trimming. This table holds over 65,000 clones, 75% to 90% found once.

This clonotype originated in a man aged 80 or over with COVID-19, enrolled during active disease. Input material: peripheral blood. V is TRBV4-2 and J is TRBJ2-7; 8 bases map to TRBD1. For the CDR3, the DNA is TGTGCCAGCAGCCAAGCTACAGGGGGAACCTACGAGCAGTACTTC. Translating it yields CASSQATGGTYEQYF.